The next 11 T cell receptor beta chains were all read from a single sample in a study of OX40 agonist ivuxolimab in advanced cancers. Libraries were prepared by immunoSEQ multiplex PCR; TCRdb keeps only in-frame clonotypes and omits some of them. The table lists approximately 40,000 clones, about 85% of them singletons. Sequenced material: CD4+ or CD8+ T cells sorted from blood, taken in a trial of the OX40 agonist ivuxolimab. All receptors derive from an adult with an advanced solid tumor such as melanoma, head and neck, liver or kidney cancer.

This sequence joins TRBV7-9 and TRBJ2-7; possible D gene TRBD1, 6 bases. V was cut by 3 bases and J by 3 bases, with 18 bases left in between. CDR3 length: 16 residues. The V gene's germline CDR1 is SEHNR and CDR2 FQNEAQ (reference sequence). For the CDR3, the DNA is TGTGCCAGCAGCTTTCTGATGGCAGGGGCGCACTACGAGCAGTACTTC. It translates to CASSFLMAGAHYEQYF.

This rearrangement joins TRBV11-3 to TRBJ2-1; TRBD2 aligns across 10 bases. This CDR3 has 16 residues. Trimming at V came to 0 bases and at J to 9 bases, leaving 8 bases not matched to a gene. CDR1 is SGHNT, CDR2 YENEEA, per germline. The CDR3 coding sequence is TGTGCCAGCAGCTTAGAGGTTCTAGCGGGAGAGGGTGAGCAGTTCTTC. Amino acid sequence: CASSLEVLAGEGEQFF. The full variable domain, completed using reference TRBV11-3 and TRBJ2-1, is EAGVVQSPRYKIIEKKQPVAFWCNPISGHNTLYWYLQNLGQGPELLIRYENEEAVDDSQLPKDRFSAERLKGVDSTLKIQPAELGDSAVYLCASSLEVLAGEGEQFFGPGTRLTVL.

This chain connects TRBV4-3 to TRBJ2-2; tentative D call: TRBD2 (5 bases). Between the trimmed V and J ends, which lost 2 bases and 0 bases, there was a span of 22 bases. Germline loops: CDR1 LGHNA, CDR2 YSLEER. The CDR3 totals 20 residues. The CDR3 loop is CASSQLGKYSAEANTGELFF. The CDR3 nucleotides are TGCGCCAGCAGCCAATTAGGGAAGTACTCCGCGGAGGCGAACACCGGGGAGCTGTTTTTT.

The chain employs TRBV7-3 and TRBJ2-7; TRBD2 agrees at 7 bases. V was pared by 3 bases and J by 6 bases, with 5 bases of the junction left unmatched. The CDR3 length is 13 residues. The germline V gene has CDR1 SGHTA and CDR2 FQGTGA. CDR3 residues: CASSFLTSSEQYF. The DNA for the CDR3 is TGTGCCAGCAGCTTCTTGACTAGCAGCGAGCAGTACTTC.

The CDR3: CASSPSPTGELFF. The CDR3 nucleotides are TGTGCCAGCAGCCCCTCCCCCACCGGGGAGCTGTTTTTT. The rearrangement uses TRBV11-2 and TRBJ2-2; D unresolved. The CDR3 runs 13 residues. Trimming shortened V by 5 bases and J by 4 bases, and 8 bases separated the two germline ends. Germline values: CDR1 SGHAT, CDR2 FQNNGV.

The chain is built from TRBV5-7 and TRBJ2-2; 11 positions agree with TRBD1. TRBV5-7 is identified as an open reading frame with a role that is uncertain. V shed 3 bases and J 6 bases; nucleotides not matched to a gene: 13. This CDR3 has 18 amino acids. CDR3 residues: CASSSITDRGQVAGELFF. The CDR3 coding sequence is TGTGCCAGCAGCTCCATCACGGACAGGGGGCAGGTTGCCGGGGAGCTGTTTTTT.

The chain recombines TRBV12-5 with TRBJ1-6; no reliable D call. Trimming removed 0 bases from V and 9 bases from J, with 12 bases in between. Germline V gene data show CDR1 as LGHNT and CDR2 as FRNRAP. CDR3 length: 15 residues. The CDR3 DNA is TGTGCTAGTGGTTTGGTACTGGGTGCCCCTTCACCCCTCCACTTT. Translation: CASGLVLGAPSPLHF.

The sample holds one count of this clone. The V gene is TRBV9, the J gene TRBJ2-1; D remains ambiguous. This CDR3 spans 13 amino acids. Germline CDR1 SGDLS, CDR2 YYNGEE. Trimming took off 3 bases at V and 4 bases at J, with 8 bases between the two ends. The CDR3 here is CASSATAYNEQFF. The CDR3 DNA is TGTGCCAGCAGCGCCACAGCTTACAATGAGCAGTTCTTC.

This clone has a count of ten or more. This chain uses TRBV11-2 with TRBJ2-7; no firm D call. Trimming pared 0 bases from V and 4 bases from J, leaving 7 bases between. Germline V gene lookup returns CDR1 SGHAT and CDR2 FQNNGV. This CDR3 has 13 residues. The CDR3 nucleotides read TGTGCCAGCAGCTTAGATGTAAGGTACGAGCAGTACTTC. It translates to CASSLDVRYEQYF.

The rearrangement links TRBV27 to TRBJ2-4; D not certain. V lost 5 bases to trimming and J lost 0 bases, with 5 bases between them. The CDR3 extends over 13 amino acids. Germline lookup yields CDR1 MNHEY and CDR2 SMNVEV (reference sequence). In DNA, the CDR3 is TGTGCCAGCAGTACTTTAGCCAAAAACATTCAGTACTTC. Its protein is CASSTLAKNIQYF.

This clone showed up just once. The chain joins TRBV30 to TRBJ1-2; maybe TRBD1 (5 bases). Germline CDR1 GTSNPN, CDR2 SVGIG (reference sequence). With 5 bases removed from V and 3 bases from J, the gap between germline ends came to 10 bases. The length of the CDR3 is 12 residues. CDR3: CAWPGGYYGYTF. CDR3 sequence (DNA): TGTGCCTGGCCCGGGGGTTACTATGGCTACACCTTC.